The clone carrying this T cell receptor (beta chain) was observed a few times. This specimen comes from a study of cytomegalovirus exposure and HLA in healthy donors. Germline assignment: CDR1 SGHVS and CDR2 FQNEAQ. The CDR3 length is 17 residues. V gave up 6 bases and J gave up 8 bases; unmatched junction bases: 16. This PCR relied on a set of 60 Vbeta primers and 13 Jbeta primers. Profiled with immunoSEQ multiplex PCR; TCRdb holds only in-frame clones, not every one. The data contain around 150,000 clones, roughly 79% of them singletons. The clonotype was recovered from a man aged 18 to 30 in good health and CMV-seropositive. Sequencing used PBMCs. The chain is built from TRBV7-8 and TRBJ1-4; 9 nucleotides line up with TRBD1. CDR3 sequence reads: CASRKTSGTGFNEKLFF. As DNA, the CDR3 is TGTGCCAGCAGAAAAACCTCCGGGACAGGGTTCAACGAAAAACTGTTTTTT.